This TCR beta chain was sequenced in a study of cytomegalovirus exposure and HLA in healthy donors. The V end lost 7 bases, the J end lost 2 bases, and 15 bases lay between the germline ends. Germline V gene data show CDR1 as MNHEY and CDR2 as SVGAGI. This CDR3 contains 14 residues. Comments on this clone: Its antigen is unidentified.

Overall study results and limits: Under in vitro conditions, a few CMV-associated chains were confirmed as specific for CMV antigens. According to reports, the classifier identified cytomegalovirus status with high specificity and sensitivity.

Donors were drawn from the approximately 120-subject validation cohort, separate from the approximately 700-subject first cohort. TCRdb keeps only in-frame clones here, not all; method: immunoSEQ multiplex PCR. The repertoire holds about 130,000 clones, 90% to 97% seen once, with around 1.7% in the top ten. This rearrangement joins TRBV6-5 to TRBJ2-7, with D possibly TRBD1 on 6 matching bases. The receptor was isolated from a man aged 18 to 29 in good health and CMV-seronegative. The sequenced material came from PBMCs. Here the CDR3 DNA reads TGTGCCAGCATTCACCGGGACAACCCCTACGAGCAGTACTTC. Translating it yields CASIHRDNPYEQYF.